What follows is one TCR beta chain and its context. In germline, CDR1 is SGHKS, CDR2 YYEKEE (reference sequence). With 4 bases clipped from V and 2 bases from J, the junction kept 6 bases outside the gene matches. The CDR3 spans 15 residues. MiXCR, applied by TCRdb to the RT-PCR reads, yields one record per CDR3 protein. The data show 600,000 to 850,000 distinct CDR3 sequences, 12% to 15% seen once. The record originates from a study of response to subunit inactivated influenza vaccine. The gene calls are TRBV5-5 and TRBJ1-1; TRBD1 matches 9 bases. The origin of this receptor is a man in his forties or fifties who received an inactivated influenza vaccine. Sample: PBMCs from blood, taken around 14 days before vaccination. In DNA form, the CDR3 reads TGTGCCAGCAGCCCGACAGGGGGGAGAAACACTGAAGCTTTCTTT. It translates to CASSPTGGRNTEAFF.